Sequencing of this T cell receptor beta chain was carried out in a study of technical replicates of blood from several donors. The data were produced by immunoSEQ multiplex PCR, yet TCRdb's version contains in-frame clones alone and is incomplete. The sample has 80,000 to 95,000 clones, around 96% seen once. In this sample, this clone turned up once. CDR3 length: 14 amino acids. From germline, CDR1 is MDHEN and CDR2 SYDVKM. V lost 1 base to trimming and J lost 8 bases, with 14 bases between them. This chain connects TRBV28 to TRBJ1-2, with D possibly TRBD1 on 5 matching bases. The sample comprised T cells isolated from PBMCs. This TCR came from a human donor in good health. CDR3 region: CASSLLWGAEGYTF. CDR3 sequence (DNA): TGTGCCAGCAGTTTATTATGGGGCGCGGAGGGCTACACCTTC.